Shown below are 18 T cell receptor beta chains from a single sample sequenced in a study of identical twins' blood T cells. From the 5' RACE reads, TCRdb called clonotypes with MiXCR, one entry per CDR3 protein. The sample consists of roughly 380,000 distinct CDR3 sequences, about 28% of them appearing once. Sequenced material: PBMCs. The receptors here all came from a woman between 18 and 50 years old in good health.

A few counts support this clonotype. The chain employs TRBV4-2 and TRBJ2-3, with 7 nucleotides matching TRBD2. V lost 0 bases to trimming and J lost 3 bases; unmatched junction nucleotides: 9. Germline values: CDR1 LGHNA, CDR2 YNFKEQ. CDR3 length: 17 residues. The CDR3 here is CASSQEYRGEGTDTQYF. In nucleotides, the CDR3 is TGTGCCAGCAGCCAAGAGTATCGGGGGGAAGGGACAGATACGCAGTATTTT.

The gene calls are TRBV5-1 and TRBJ2-1; 9 bases match TRBD1. V dropped 2 bases and J dropped 9; count of bases not matched to a gene: 9. In germline, CDR1 is SGHRS, CDR2 YFSETQ. The CDR3 runs to 15 residues. CDR3 in DNA: TGCGCCAGCAGCTTCACAGGGGGCCGAGGGGTTGAGCAGTTCTTC. This translates into CASSFTGGRGVEQFF.

The chain is built from TRBV6-4 and TRBJ2-2; D might be TRBD1 (6 bases). This CDR3 contains 15 residues. The V gene lost 5 bases and the J gene lost 7 bases, with 17 bases spanning the gap. The V gene's germline CDR1 is MRHNA and CDR2 SNTAGT. This chain's CDR3 is CASSPTGNVNGELFF. The CDR3 DNA reads as TGTGCCAGCAGTCCTACAGGGAACGTCAACGGGGAGCTGTTTTTT.

This chain connects TRBV20-1 to TRBJ2-2; 7 bases fit TRBD2. CDR3 length: 15 residues. Germline values: CDR1 DFQATT, CDR2 SNEGSKA (reference sequence). The trim removed 6 bases at V and 2 bases at J, leaving 9 bases unmatched. CDR3 in amino acids: CSALLLARNTGELFF. The DNA of the CDR3 is TGCAGTGCCCTGCTACTAGCGAGAAACACCGGGGAGCTGTTTTTT.

The rearrangement links TRBV5-1 to TRBJ2-1, with D possibly being TRBD2 (5 bases). The CDR3 is made up of 15 amino acids. Germline-derived CDR1 and CDR2 are SGHRS and YFSETQ. V shed 2 bases and J shed 4 bases, with 13 bases lying between them. Here the CDR3 reads CASSFPDSAYNEQFF. The CDR3 bases are TGCGCCAGCAGCTTCCCGGATAGCGCTTACAATGAGCAGTTCTTC.

This clonotype was counted a few times. This sequence joins TRBV12-3 or TRBV12-4 and TRBJ2-2, with D perhaps TRBD1 (5 bases). The CDR3 runs to 16 residues. Trimming stripped 6 bases from V and 5 bases from J, with 19 bases between. CDR3 region: CASRGKSGSETGELFF. CDR3 in DNA: TGTGCCAGCAGAGGAAAGTCAGGGTCTGAGACCGGGGAGCTGTTTTTT.

The chain employs TRBV7-9 and TRBJ1-2; tentatively, D is TRBD1 (5 bases). The germline V gene encodes CDR1 SEHNR and CDR2 FQNEAQ (reference sequence). The germline V and J ends were trimmed by 7 bases and 9 bases, with 18 bases remaining between them. This CDR3 spans 13 amino acids. CDR3: CASIPALKGSYTF. The DNA for the CDR3 is TGTGCCAGCATCCCCGCTCTAAAGGGGAGCTACACCTTC.

The J gene is TRBJ2-1, the V gene TRBV7-8, with D unclear. Trimming shortened V by 4 bases and J by 9 bases, and 13 bases separated the two germline ends. The germline gives CDR1 SGHVS, CDR2 FQNEAQ. The CDR3 consists of 13 residues. For the CDR3, the DNA is TGTGCCAGCAGCTCTACCGTTGGAAGTGAGCAGTTCTTC. It translates to CASSSTVGSEQFF. Full variable domain (remainder filled in from reference TRBV7-8 and TRBJ2-1): GAGVSQSPRYKVAKRGQDVALRCDPISGHVSLFWYQQALGQGPEFLTYFQNEAQLDKSGLPSDRFFAERPEGSVSTLKIQRTQQEDSAVYLCASSSTVGSEQFFGPGTRLTVL.

On this clonotype: An end of the junction differs from the germline gene, which may be a read error. The genes are TRBV7-9 and TRBJ1-1, with D possibly matching TRBD1 (5 bases). Germline V gene lookup returns CDR1 SEHNR and CDR2 FQNEAQ (reference sequence). CDR3 length equals 15 residues. CDR3 nucleotide sequence: TGTACCAGCAGCTTCCTCCGGGCACAGGAGGGACGAGCTTTCTTT. It codes for CTSSFLRAQEGRAFF.

The chain carries TRBV20-1 and TRBJ1-2; 8 bases align to TRBD1. The ends lost 3 bases at V and 3 bases at J; junction bases unmatched: 6. This CDR3 has 14 amino acids. Germline CDR1 DFQATT, CDR2 SNEGSKA (reference sequence). The CDR3 here is CSASPTGVDYGYTF. The DNA of the CDR3 is TGCAGTGCTAGTCCGACAGGGGTTGACTATGGCTACACCTTC.

This clonotype was counted between two and nine times. The J gene is TRBJ1-2, the V gene TRBV20-1; no clear D gene. V gave up 3 bases and J gave up 4 bases, with 15 bases separating them. The length of the CDR3 is 14 residues. Germline assignment: CDR1 DFQATT and CDR2 SNEGSKA (reference sequence). The CDR3 DNA reads TGCAGTGCTAGTCTCCGGGGTGCCCCCTATGGCTACACCTTC. Translated: CSASLRGAPYGYTF.

This clonotype was seen a handful of times. A junction boundary mismatches the germline segment, possibly from a read error. The chain carries TRBV2 and TRBJ1-2; no firm D call. CDR1 is SNHLY, CDR2 FYNNEI, per germline. This CDR3 is built from 11 residues. The CDR3 protein is CASGDAGGYTF. CDR3 sequence (DNA): TGTGCCAGCGGTGACGCGGGAGGCTACACCTTC. The entire variable domain, with the rest obtained from reference TRBV2 and TRBJ1-2, is as follows: EPEVTQTPSHQVTQMGQEVILRCVPISNHLYFYWYRQILGQKVEFLVSFYNNEISEKSEIFDDQFSVERPDGSNFTLKIRSTKLEDSAMYFCASGDAGGYTFGSGTRLTVV.

The chain combines TRBV28 with TRBJ2-7; the D gene is possibly TRBD2 (5 bases). This CDR3 has 15 residues. The V end lost 6 bases, the J end lost 3 bases, and 18 bases lay between the germline ends. Germline-derived CDR1 and CDR2 are MDHEN and SYDVKM. The CDR3 region is CASSKPTRTHYEQYF. In DNA form, the CDR3 reads TGTGCCAGCAGCAAACCGACACGGACTCACTACGAGCAGTACTTC.

The chain is built from TRBV7-9 and TRBJ2-3; TRBD2 is a possible D gene (6 bases). Germline V gene lookup returns CDR1 SEHNR and CDR2 FQNEAQ (reference sequence). The CDR3 contains 15 residues. The V end lost 5 bases, the J end lost 0 bases, and 12 bases lay between the germline ends. DNA of the CDR3: TGTGCCAGCAGCCACCGGGACTTGAGCACAGATACGCAGTATTTT. This sequence encodes CASSHRDLSTDTQYF.

With regard to this clonotype: The junction and the germline gene differ at one end; a read error may be behind it. The J gene is TRBJ2-1, the V gene TRBV5-1; unclear D gene. Germline assignment: CDR1 SGHRS and CDR2 YFSETQ. The CDR3 extends over 13 amino acids. The CDR3 DNA reads as TGTGCCAGCAGTTTATCGCAGTACAATGAGCAGTTCTTC. This gives the protein CASSLSQYNEQFF.

J is TRBJ2-1 and V is TRBV18; D unresolved. The CDR3 covers 14 residues. Germline-derived CDR1 and CDR2 are KGHSH and LQKENI. Trimming removed 0 bases from V and 0 bases from J, with 3 bases in between. DNA of the CDR3: TGTGCCAGCTCACCACCCGACTCCTACAATGAGCAGTTCTTC. Translating gives CASSPPDSYNEQFF.

This clonotype turned up a few times. The rearrangement joins TRBV29-1 to TRBJ1-2; TRBD1 is a possible D gene (5 bases). Germline V gene lookup returns CDR1 SQVTM and CDR2 ANQGSEA. The length of the CDR3 is 13 residues. Trimming removed 6 bases from V and 4 bases from J, with 15 bases in between. CDR3 region: CSVPTSGGYGYTF. The CDR3 nucleotides are TGCAGCGTCCCGACCTCCGGGGGCTATGGCTACACCTTC. Variable domain in full (rest from reference TRBV29-1 and TRBJ1-2): SAVISQKPSRDICQRGTSLTIQCQVDSQVTMMFWYRQQPGQSLTLIATANQGSEATYESGFVIDKFPISRPNLTFSTLTVSNMSPEDSSIYLCSVPTSGGYGYTFGSGTRLTVV.

This clonotype was detected ten times or more. This sequence joins TRBV20-1 and TRBJ2-4; possibly TRBD2 for D (6 bases). CDR3 length: 13 residues. Germline CDR1 DFQATT, CDR2 SNEGSKA (reference sequence). The CDR3 reads CSPHRDSKNIQYF. The CDR3 region has the DNA TGCAGCCCGCACCGGGACTCCAAAAACATTCAGTACTTC.